This T cell receptor (beta chain) was sequenced in a study of T cell changes during pregnancy in multiple sclerosis. Trimming removed 1 base from V and 4 bases from J, with 15 bases in between. The CDR3 runs 16 residues. The germline gives CDR1 SGHRS, CDR2 YFSETQ. Clones were read by immunoSEQ multiplex PCR, and TCRdb kept only the in-frame ones, dropping some. The repertoire holds roughly 60,000 clones, with about 90% as singletons. The specimen comprised CD4+ T cells from peripheral blood mononuclear cells, sampled in the first trimester of pregnancy. This chain links TRBV5-1 with TRBJ1-3; tentative D call: TRBD1 (5 bases). The receptor was derived from a female donor with multiple sclerosis, enrolled in a pregnancy study. This chain's CDR3 is CASSLRVREAGNTIYF. CDR3 DNA sequence: TGCGCCAGCAGCTTGAGGGTCAGGGAAGCAGGAAACACCATATATTTT.